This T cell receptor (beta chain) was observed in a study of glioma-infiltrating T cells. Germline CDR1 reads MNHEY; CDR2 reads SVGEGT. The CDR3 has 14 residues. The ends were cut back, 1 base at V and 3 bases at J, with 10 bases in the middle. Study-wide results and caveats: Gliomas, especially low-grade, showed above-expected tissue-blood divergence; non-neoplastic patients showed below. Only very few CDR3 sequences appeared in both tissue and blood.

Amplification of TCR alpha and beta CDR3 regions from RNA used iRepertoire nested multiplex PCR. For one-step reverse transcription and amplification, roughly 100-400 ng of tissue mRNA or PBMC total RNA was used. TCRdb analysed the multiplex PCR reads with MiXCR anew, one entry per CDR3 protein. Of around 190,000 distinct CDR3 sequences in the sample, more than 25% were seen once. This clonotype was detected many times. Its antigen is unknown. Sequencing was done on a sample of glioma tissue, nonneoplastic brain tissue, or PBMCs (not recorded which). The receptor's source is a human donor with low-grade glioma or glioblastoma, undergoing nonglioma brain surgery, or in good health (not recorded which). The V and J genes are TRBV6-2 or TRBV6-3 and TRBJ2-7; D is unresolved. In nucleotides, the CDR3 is TGTGCCAGCAGTTACTTAGAGGCGTTCTACGAGCAGTACTTC. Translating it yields CASSYLEAFYEQYF.